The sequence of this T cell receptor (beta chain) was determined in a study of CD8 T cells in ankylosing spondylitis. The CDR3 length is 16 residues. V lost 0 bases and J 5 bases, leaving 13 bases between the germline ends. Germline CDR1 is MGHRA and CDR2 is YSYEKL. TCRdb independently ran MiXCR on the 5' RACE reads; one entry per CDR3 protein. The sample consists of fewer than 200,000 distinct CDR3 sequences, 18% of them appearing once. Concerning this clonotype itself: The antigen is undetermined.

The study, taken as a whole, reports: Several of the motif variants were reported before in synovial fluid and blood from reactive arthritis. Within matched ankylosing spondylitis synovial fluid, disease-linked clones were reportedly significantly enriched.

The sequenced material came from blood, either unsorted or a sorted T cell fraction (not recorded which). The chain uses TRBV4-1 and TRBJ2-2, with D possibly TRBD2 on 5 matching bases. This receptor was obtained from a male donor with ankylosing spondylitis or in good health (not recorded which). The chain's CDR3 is CASSQERGLRTGELFF. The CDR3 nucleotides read TGCGCCAGCAGCCAAGAAAGAGGGTTGAGGACCGGGGAGCTGTTTTTT.